This T cell receptor beta chain derives from a study of T cell responses to AZD1222 COVID-19 vaccine (dated by TCRdb to the early 2020s). For context, the study as a whole: TCR sequencing covered 233 trial participants: approximately 200 given two doses of AZD1222 and about 26 given two doses of MenACWY control vaccine. Enrollment into the trials was organized by age into subgroups of 18-55, 56-69 and 70-plus years, and those subgroups contained roughly 140, 27 and 60 TCR-sequenced participants, respectively. What the research found in general, with its limitations: Spike-specific TCR breadth and depth rose significantly after two AZD1222 doses compared with day 0 and with MenACWY recipients. Nearly half of unique spike-specific TCRs reportedly recognized epitopes outside regions mutated in the B.1.351 and B.1.1.7 variants. Because no samples from the day 14 peak response were available, repertoires could be characterized only after the peak T cell response. The whole spike protein was spanned by vaccine-associated CD4 TCRs, and dominant responses were seen in regions 160-218 and 743-854. The 56-69-year group was small, and its depth increase did not reach significance, likely because of low power. Conclusions about previously exposed vaccinees are limited because only a handful of AZD1222 recipients were SARS-CoV-2 seropositive at baseline. Participants were mostly white British, with more females than males. The authors suggested clonal diversity may have been underestimated.

The CDR3 regions of human TCRbeta chains were analyzed by immunosequencing. As for the original processing: TCRs in the repertoires were compared against a reference library of SARS-CoV-2-specific TCRs that had been generated with the MIRA antigen-specificity platform. Breadth was defined as the fraction of unique TCRs that were SARS-CoV-2-associated, and depth was defined as the fraction of total T cells that were SARS-CoV-2-associated. Using the MIRA data, each spike-specific TCR was mapped to the spike region that the TCR reacts to and placed in a CD4 or CD8 class. Log10-transformed breadth and depth values were compared by one-way ANOVA with Sidak's multiple comparisons tests. The clones in this table, taken by TCRdb from immuneACCESS, are in-frame only. Not every clone is retained; where verified, under half of the shortfall comes from an unresolved V gene, and the cause of the rest is unknown. The V and J calls and clone size are taken from that table; D and trimming were inferred from the DNA. For this sample the table gives approximately 120,000 clones, of which 90% were detected only once. Together, the top ten hold about 4.3% of the sample.

V and J lose 4 bases and 7 bases, and a span of 12 bases separates them. Taken from the germline V gene, the CDR1 and CDR2 loops are SGHDT and YYEEEE. Including cysteine and phenylalanine, the CDR3 has 13 amino acids. The read is trimmed to its CDR3 DNA, 39 bases read in frame from base 1. A word on this clone: Its antigen remains unidentified. It has no much larger one-base neighbor in the sample; base qualities were not kept.

What this sample's time point label stands for: baseline before first vaccination. The label giving this sample's treatment or condition can be read as: meningococcal conjugate vaccine given as trial control. The vaccinee samples were drawn from two UK trials, COV001 and COV002, one of which was a single-blind randomized controlled phase 2/3 trial testing AZD1222 (ChAdOx1 nCoV-19) in healthy adults. For TCRbeta chain sequencing, PBMC samples were collected from trial participants at day 0 and at day 28 after the second dose. In this chain, TRBV5-6 is recombined with TRBJ1-5; TRBD1 is perhaps the D gene, given 6 matching bases. This receptor was identified in an adult in good health. This material consisted of peripheral blood, taken on day 0 of MenACWY control vaccination. The DNA sequence follows: TGTGCCAGCAGCGTGAACACAGGGCAGCCCCAGCATTTT. This codes for CASSVNTGQPQHF. When the CDR3 is completed using the reference TRBV5-6 and TRBJ1-5 genes on either side, the full variable domain is DAGVTQSPTHLIKTRGQQVTLRCSPKSGHDTVSWYQQALGQGPQFIFQYYEEEERQRGNFPDRFSGHQFPNYSSELNVNALLLGDSALYLCASSVNTGQPQHFGDGTRLSIL.